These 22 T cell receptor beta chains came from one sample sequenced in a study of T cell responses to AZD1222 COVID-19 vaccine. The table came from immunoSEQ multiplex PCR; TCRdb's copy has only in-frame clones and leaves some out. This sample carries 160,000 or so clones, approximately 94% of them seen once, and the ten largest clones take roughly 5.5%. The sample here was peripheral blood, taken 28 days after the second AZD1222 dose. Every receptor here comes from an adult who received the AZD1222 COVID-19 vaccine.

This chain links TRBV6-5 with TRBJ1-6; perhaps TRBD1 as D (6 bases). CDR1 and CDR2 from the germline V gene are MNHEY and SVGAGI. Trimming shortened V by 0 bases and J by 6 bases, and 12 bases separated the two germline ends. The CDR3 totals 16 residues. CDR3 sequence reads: CASSYSRGQTNSPLHF. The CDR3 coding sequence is TGTGCCAGCAGTTACTCCCGTGGACAGACTAATTCACCCCTCCACTTT.

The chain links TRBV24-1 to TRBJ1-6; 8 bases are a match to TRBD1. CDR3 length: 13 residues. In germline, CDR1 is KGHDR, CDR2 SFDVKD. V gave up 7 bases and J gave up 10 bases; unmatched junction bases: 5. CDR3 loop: CATSDRGDSPLHF. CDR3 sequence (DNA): TGTGCCACCAGCGACAGGGGAGACTCACCCCTCCACTTT.

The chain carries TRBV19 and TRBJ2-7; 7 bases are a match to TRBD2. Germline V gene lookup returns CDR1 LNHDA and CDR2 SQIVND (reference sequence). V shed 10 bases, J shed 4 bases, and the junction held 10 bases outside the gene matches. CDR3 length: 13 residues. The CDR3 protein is CATKGREPYEQYF. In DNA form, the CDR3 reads TGTGCCACCAAGGGGCGGGAGCCGTACGAGCAGTACTTC.

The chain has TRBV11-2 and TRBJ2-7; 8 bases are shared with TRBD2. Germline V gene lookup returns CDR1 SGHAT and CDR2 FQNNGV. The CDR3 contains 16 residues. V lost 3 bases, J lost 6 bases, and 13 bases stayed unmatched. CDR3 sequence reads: CASSFSPLAGSVEQYF. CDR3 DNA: TGTGCCAGCAGCTTTTCTCCCCTAGCGGGCTCAGTCGAGCAGTACTTC.

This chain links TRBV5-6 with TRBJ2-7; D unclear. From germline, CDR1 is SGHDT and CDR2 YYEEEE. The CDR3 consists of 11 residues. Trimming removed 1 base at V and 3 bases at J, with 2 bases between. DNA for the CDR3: TGTGCCAGCAGCTTGTACTACGAGCAGTACTTC. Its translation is CASSLYYEQYF.

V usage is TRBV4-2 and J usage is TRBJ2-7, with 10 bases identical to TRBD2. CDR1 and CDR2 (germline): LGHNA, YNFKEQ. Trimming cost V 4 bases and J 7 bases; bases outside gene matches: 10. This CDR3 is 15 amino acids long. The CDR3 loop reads CASSPTLAGEREQYF. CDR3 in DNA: TGTGCCAGCAGCCCCACCCTAGCGGGGGAGAGGGAGCAGTACTTC.

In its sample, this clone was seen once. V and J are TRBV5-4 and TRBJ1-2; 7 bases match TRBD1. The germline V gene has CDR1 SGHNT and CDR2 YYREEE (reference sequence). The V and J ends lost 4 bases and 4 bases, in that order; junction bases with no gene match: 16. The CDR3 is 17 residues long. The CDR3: CASSHQPDRDWVYGYTF. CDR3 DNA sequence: TGTGCCAGCAGCCATCAGCCTGACAGGGATTGGGTCTATGGCTACACCTTC.

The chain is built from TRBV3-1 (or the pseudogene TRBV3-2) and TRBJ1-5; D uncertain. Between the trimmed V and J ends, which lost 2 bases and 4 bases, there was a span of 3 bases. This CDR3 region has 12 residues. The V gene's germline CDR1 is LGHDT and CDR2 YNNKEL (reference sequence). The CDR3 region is CASSQKNQPQHF. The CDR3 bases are TGTGCCAGCAGCCAAAAAAATCAGCCCCAGCATTTT.

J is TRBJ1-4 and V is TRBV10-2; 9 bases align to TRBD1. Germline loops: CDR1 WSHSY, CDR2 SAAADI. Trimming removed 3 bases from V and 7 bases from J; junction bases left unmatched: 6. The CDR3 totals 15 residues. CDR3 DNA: TGCGCCAGCAGTGATGGACAGGGGAGGGGTGAAAAACTGTTTTTT. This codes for CASSDGQGRGEKLFF.

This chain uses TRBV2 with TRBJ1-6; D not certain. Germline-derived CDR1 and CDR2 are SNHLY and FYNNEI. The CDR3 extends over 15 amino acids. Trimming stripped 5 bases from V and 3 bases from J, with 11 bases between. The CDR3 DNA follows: TGTGCCAGCAGTCCCCGGGGAGTCTATAATTCACCCCTCCACTTT. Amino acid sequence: CASSPRGVYNSPLHF.

DNA of the CDR3: TGTGCCAGCTCTACCACTGGGACCGGGGAGCTGTTTTTT. Translating gives CASSTTGTGELFF. The chain couples TRBV18 to TRBJ2-2; D call uncertain. This CDR3 comprises 13 residues. V was pared by 6 bases and J by 5 bases, with 10 bases between. Looked up from germline, CDR1 is KGHSH and CDR2 is LQKENI.

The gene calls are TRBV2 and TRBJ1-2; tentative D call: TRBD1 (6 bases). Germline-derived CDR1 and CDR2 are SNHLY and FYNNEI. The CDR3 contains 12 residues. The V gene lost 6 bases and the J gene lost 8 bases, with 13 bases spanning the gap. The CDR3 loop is CASSGGRAGYTF. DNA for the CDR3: TGTGCCAGCAGCGGGGGCCGTGCCGGCTACACCTTC.

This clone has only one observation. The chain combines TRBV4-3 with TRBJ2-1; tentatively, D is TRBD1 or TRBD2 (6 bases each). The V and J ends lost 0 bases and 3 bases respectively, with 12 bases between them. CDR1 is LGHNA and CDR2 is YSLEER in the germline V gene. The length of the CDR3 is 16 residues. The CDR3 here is CASSQDWGAGYNEQFF. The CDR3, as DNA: TGCGCCAGCAGCCAAGATTGGGGGGCTGGCTACAATGAGCAGTTCTTC.

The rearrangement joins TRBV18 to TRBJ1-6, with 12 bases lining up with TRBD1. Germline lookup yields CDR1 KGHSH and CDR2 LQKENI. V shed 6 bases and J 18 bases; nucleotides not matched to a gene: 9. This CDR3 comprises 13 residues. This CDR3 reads CASSPGQGAWTHF. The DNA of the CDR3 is TGTGCCAGCTCCCCGGGACAGGGGGCGTGGACCCACTTT.

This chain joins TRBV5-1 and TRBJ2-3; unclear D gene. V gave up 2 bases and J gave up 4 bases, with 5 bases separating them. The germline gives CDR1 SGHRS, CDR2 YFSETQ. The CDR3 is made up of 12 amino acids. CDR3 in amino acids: CASSFEADTQYF. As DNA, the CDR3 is TGCGCCAGCAGCTTTGAAGCAGATACGCAGTATTTT.

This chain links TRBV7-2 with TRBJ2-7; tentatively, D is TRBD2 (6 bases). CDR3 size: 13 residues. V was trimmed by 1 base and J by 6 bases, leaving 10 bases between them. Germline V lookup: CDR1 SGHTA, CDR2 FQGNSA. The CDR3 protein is CASSLVLATEQYF. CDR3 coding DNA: TGTGCCAGCAGCTTAGTCCTAGCGACCGAGCAGTACTTC. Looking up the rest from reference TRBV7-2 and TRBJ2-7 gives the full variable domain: GAGVSQSPSNKVTEKGKDVELRCDPISGHTALYWYRQSLGQGLEFLIYFQGNSAPDKSGLPSDRFSAERTGGSVSTLTIQRTQQEDSAVYLCASSLVLATEQYFGPGTRLTVT.

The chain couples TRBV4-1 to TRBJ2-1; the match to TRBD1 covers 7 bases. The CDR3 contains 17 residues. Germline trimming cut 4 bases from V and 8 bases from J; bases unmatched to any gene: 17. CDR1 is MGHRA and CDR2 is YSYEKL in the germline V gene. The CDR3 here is CASSRTRQGGLADEQFF. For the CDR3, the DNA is TGCGCCAGCAGCCGAACCAGACAGGGTGGCCTGGCGGATGAGCAGTTCTTC.

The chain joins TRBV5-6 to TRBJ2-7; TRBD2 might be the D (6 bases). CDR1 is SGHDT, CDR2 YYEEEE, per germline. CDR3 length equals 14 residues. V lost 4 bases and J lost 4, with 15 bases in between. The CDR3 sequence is CASSIPGTVYEQYF. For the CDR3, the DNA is TGTGCCAGCAGCATCCCCGGGACTGTATACGAGCAGTACTTC.

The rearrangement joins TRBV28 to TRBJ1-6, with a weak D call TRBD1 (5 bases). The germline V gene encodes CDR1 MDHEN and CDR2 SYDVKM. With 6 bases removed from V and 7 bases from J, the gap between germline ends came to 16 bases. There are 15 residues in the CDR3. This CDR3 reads CASSRTDRANSPLHF. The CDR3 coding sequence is TGTGCCAGCAGCCGAACAGACAGAGCGAATTCACCCCTCCACTTT. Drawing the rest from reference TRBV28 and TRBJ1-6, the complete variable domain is DVKVTQSSRYLVKRTGEKVFLECVQDMDHENMFWYRQDPGLGLRLIYFSYDVKMKEKGDIPEGYSVSREKKERFSLILESASTNQTSMYLCASSRTDRANSPLHFGNGTRLTVT.

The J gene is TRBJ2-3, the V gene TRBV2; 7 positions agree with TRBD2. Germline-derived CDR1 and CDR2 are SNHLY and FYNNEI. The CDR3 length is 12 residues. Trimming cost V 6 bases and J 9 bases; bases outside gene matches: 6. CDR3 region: CASRPGTTTQYF. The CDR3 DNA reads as TGTGCCAGCAGACCCGGGACTACAACGCAGTATTTT.

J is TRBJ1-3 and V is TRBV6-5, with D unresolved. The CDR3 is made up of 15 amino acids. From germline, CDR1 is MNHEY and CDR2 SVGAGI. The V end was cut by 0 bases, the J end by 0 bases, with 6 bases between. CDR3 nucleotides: TGTGCCAGCAGTTACTCTACCAGCTCTGGAAACACCATATATTTT. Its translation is CASSYSTSSGNTIYF.

CDR3 nucleotides: TGTGCCACCCTAGGACAACGCACAGATACGCAGTATTTT. This translates into CATLGQRTDTQYF. The rearrangement joins TRBV6-5 to TRBJ2-3, with a weak D call TRBD1 (5 bases). Trimming removed 10 bases at V and 1 base at J, with 12 bases between. Germline V CDR1 and CDR2: MNHEY, SVGAGI. The CDR3 consists of 13 residues.